This record covers a single TCR beta chain. Its antigen is still unknown. Repertoires were generated with immunoSEQ multiplex PCR, while TCRdb's copy carries only in-frame clones and drops some. The sample contains around 600,000 clones, roughly 97% of which appear only once. These data are taken from a study of shared clonotypes between healthy human individuals. Looking at the study overall: Donors had three CD4 naive, three CD4 memory, two CD8 naive and one CD8 memory plate apiece.

There were only Caucasian adults among the donors, and all lived in Nashville, Tennessee. Study conclusions and caveats: Sharing across several donors was seen in 4% to 6.5% of naive CD4 clonotypes.

The CDR3 loop spans 15 amino acids. V dropped 2 bases and J dropped 6; count of bases not matched to a gene: 6. The V gene's germline CDR1 is WNHNN and CDR2 SYGVQD (reference sequence). Material for sequencing was naive CD4+ T cells sorted from blood. The subset was: CD45RA+ positively selected. The chain carries TRBV10-1 and TRBJ2-3; TRBD2 matches at 9 bases. The clonotype was recovered from a woman in her twenties or thirties in good health. This CDR3 reads CASSESGRKQDTQYF. In DNA form, the CDR3 reads TGCGCCAGCAGTGAGAGCGGGAGGAAGCAGGATACGCAGTATTTT.